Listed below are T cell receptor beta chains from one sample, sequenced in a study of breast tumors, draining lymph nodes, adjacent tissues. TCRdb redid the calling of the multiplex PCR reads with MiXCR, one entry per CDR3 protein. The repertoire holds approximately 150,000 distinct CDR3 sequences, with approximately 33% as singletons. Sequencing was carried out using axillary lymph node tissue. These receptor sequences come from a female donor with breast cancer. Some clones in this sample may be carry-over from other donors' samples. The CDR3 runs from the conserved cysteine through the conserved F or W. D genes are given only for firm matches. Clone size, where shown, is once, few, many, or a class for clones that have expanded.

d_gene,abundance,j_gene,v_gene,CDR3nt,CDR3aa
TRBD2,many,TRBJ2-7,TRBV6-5,TGTGCCAGCAGTCACGCGGGGGTCTCCTACGAGCAGTACTTC,CASSHAGVSYEQYF
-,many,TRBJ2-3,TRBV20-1,TGCAGTGCCCAGGACAGCACAGATACGCAGTATTTT,CSAQDSTDTQYF
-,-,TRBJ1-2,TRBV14,TGTGCCAGCGGCCAAGAATCACAGGGAGGGGATGGCTACACCTTC,CASGQESQGGDGYTF
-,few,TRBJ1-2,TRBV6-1,TGTGCCAGCAGTGGACAGCTAGATGGCTACACCTTC,CASSGQLDGYTF
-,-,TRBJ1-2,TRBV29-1,TGCAGCGTCCCTCGCGGCTATGGCTACACCTTC,CSVPRGYGYTF
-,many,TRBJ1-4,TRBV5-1,TGCGCCAGCAGCTTGGCAGGGGCAACTAATGAAAAACTGTTTTTT,CASSLAGATNEKLFF
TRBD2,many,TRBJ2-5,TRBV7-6,TGTGCCAGCAGCCCAGGGACTAGCGGGAAAGAGACCCAGTACTTC,CASSPGTSGKETQYF
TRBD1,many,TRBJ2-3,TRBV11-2,TGTGCCAGCAGCCAGGGACAGGTTAGCACAGATACGCAGTATTTT,CASSQGQVSTDTQYF
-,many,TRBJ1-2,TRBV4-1,TGCGCCAGCAGCCAAGAAGAGGCCAAGGGCTACACCTTC,CASSQEEAKGYTF
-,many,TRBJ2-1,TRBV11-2,TGTGCCAGCAGCTTAGTCACTGGTGAGCAGTTCTTC,CASSLVTGEQFF
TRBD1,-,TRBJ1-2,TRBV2,TGTGCCAGCAGCGAAACAGGGGGAGGCTTGAACTATGGCTACACCTTC,CASSETGGGLNYGYTF
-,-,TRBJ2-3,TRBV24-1,TGTGCCACCAGTGATCCCTATACGCAGTATTTT,CATSDPYTQYF
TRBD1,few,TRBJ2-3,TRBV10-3,TGTGCCATCGGACAGGGGGGTGCAGATACGCAGTATTTT,CAIGQGGADTQYF
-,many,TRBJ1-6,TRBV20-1,TGCAGTGCCACCCAGGCCCTCCCCCTCCACTTT,CSATQALPLHF
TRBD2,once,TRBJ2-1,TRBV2,TGTGCCAGCAGTGAGTTTCGAGCGGGAGGCCCCAATGAGCAGCTCTTC,CASSEFRAGGPNEQLF
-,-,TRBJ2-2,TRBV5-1,TGCGCCAGCAGCTTGGGATCAGGGGAGCCGTTTTTT,CASSLGSGEPFF
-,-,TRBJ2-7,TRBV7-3,TGTGCCAGCAGCTCACCGACCCTCTACGAGCAGTACTTC,CASSSPTLYEQYF
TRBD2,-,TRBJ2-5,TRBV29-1,TGCAGCGTTAATAGCGGGATGGTTAAGGAACAAGAGACCCAGTACTTC,CSVNSGMVKEQETQYF
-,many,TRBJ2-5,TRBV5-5,TGTGCCAGCAGAAGGACGGAACAAGAGACCCAGTACTTC,CASRRTEQETQYF
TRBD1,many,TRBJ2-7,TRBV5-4,TGTGCCAGCAGCTACAGGGCGACAGGGGCCTACGAGCAGTACTTC,CASSYRATGAYEQYF
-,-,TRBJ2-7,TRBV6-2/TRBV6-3,TGTGTCAGCAGTTACTCGTACGAGCAGTACTTC,CVSSYSYEQYF
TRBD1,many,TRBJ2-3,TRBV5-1,TGCGCCAGCAGCGGACAGGGAACAGATACGCAGTATTTT,CASSGQGTDTQYF
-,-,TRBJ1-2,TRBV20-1,TGCAGTGCTAGAGATAGGACGAGGTATGGCTACACCTTC,CSARDRTRYGYTF
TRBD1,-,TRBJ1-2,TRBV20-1,TGCAGTGCTAGAGTAGGGGGCGCGGGTGGCTACACCTTC,CSARVGGAGGYTF
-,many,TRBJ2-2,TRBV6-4,TGTGCCAGCAGTGACTCTCGACGTGCCGGGGAGCTGTTTTTT,CASSDSRRAGELFF
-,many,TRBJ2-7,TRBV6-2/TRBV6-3,TGTGCCAGCAGTGGACTGGGGAAGGGCTCCTACGAGCAGTACTTC,CASSGLGKGSYEQYF
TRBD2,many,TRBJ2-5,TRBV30,TGTGCCTGGAGTGTGGGACTAGCGGGAACAGAGACCCAGTACTTC,CAWSVGLAGTETQYF
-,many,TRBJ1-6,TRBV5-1,TGCGCCAGCAGCTTGGTAGGTCAGACCAATTCACCCCTCCACTTT,CASSLVGQTNSPLHF
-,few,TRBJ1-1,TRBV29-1,TGCAGCGTTGAGACGACAATGAACACTGAAGCTTTCTTT,CSVETTMNTEAFF
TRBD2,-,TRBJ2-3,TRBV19,TGTGCCAGTAGTATAATACTAGCGGCCCGCGATAGCACAGATACGCAGTACTTT,CASSIILAARDSTDTQYF
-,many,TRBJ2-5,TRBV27,TGTGCCAGCAGTTTACGCGTAGGTATAGGGGGTGGAGAGACCCAGTACTTC,CASSLRVGIGGGETQYF
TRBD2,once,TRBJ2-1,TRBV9,TGTGCCAGCAGCGTAGCTAGCGGGGGGGCTTCTTACAATGAGCAGTTCTTC,CASSVASGGASYNEQFF
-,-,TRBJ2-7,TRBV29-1,TGCAGCGTTGAAGGCCAGGGGCTCTACGAGCAGTACTTC,CSVEGQGLYEQYF
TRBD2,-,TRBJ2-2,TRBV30,TGTGCCTGGAGGCGACTAGCGGGAGTGACCGGGGAGCTGTTTTTT,CAWRRLAGVTGELFF
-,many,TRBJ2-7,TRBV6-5,TGTGCCAGCAGTTTTTCCCCCGGGTCTGTTCCCCACGAGCAGTACTTC,CASSFSPGSVPHEQYF
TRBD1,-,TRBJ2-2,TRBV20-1,TGCAGTGCTGGATCTCCATCCAGGGGGCCAGTCGGGGAGCTGTTTTTT,CSAGSPSRGPVGELFF
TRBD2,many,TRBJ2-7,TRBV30,TGTGCCTGGAGACTAGCGGGAGGAGGCGAGCAGTACTTC,CAWRLAGGGEQYF
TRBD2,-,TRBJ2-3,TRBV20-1,TGCAGTGCTTCCCTAGCGGGGGGAATGAGGATCACAGATACGCAGTATTTT,CSASLAGGMRITDTQYF
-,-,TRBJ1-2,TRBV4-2,TGTGCCAGCAGCCTTACGGACACTTACTATGGCTACACCTTC,CASSLTDTYYGYTF
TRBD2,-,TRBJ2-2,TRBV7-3,TGTGCCAGAAGCCCCGGGACTAGCGTTGCCGGGGATCTGTTTTTT,CARSPGTSVAGDLFF